The present T cell receptor (beta chain) was sequenced within a study of identifying expanded T cells in peripheral blood. Findings and limits, study-wide: Roughly two-week clone count variance significantly increased as total template count grew. Differentially abundant clones: roughly 1.2 between replicates, about 15 at around 14 days, 19 to 20 at four.

Points on this clone: Its target is not known.

Healthy donors had no documented immune events, such as infections, while sampled. The protocol was immunoSEQ multiplex PCR, while the TCRdb copy is restricted to in-frame clones and leaves out a portion. The sample shows around 81,000 clones, about 85% of them seen only once. The germline V gene has CDR1 KGHSH and CDR2 LQKENI. Trimming removed 5 bases at V and 7 bases at J, with 9 bases between. The CDR3 has 11 residues. The V and J genes are TRBV18 and TRBJ2-7; D not resolved. The sequenced sample consisted of blood. The receptor comes from a person aged 18 to 75 in good health. In nucleotides, the CDR3 is TGTGCCAGCTCATCCAGATGGGAGCAGTACTTC. Translating it yields CASSSRWEQYF.